The rows below give T cell receptor beta chains drawn from one sample of a study of T cells in localized non-small cell lung cancer. Sequencing was performed with immunoSEQ multiplex PCR; in TCRdb, only in-frame clones are kept and a portion is missing. The table records around 70,000 clones, 70% to 85% of them present only once. Sample: peripheral blood, taken before any cancer treatment. These receptors were obtained from a female donor over 55 with stage I lung adenocarcinoma. CDR3s include the opening cysteine and the closing phenylalanine or tryptophan. The order of the fields is clone size, CDR3 length, V gene, D gene, J gene, CDR3 DNA, CDR3 protein. A D gene is named only where the DNA matches it firmly. Rows may omit the clone size; those that give it use once, few, many or a size class.

abundance: .; len: 13; v_gene: TRBV7-3; d_gene: .; j_gene: TRBJ2-1; CDR3nt: TGTGCCAGCAGCGGGAGAAGCGGCAATGAGCAGTTCTTC; CDR3aa: CASSGRSGNEQFF
abundance: .; len: 13; v_gene: TRBV28; d_gene: .; j_gene: TRBJ2-5; CDR3nt: TGTGCCACCGGGGTACGGTTGGGAGAGACCCAGTACTTC; CDR3aa: CATGVRLGETQYF
abundance: .; len: 13; v_gene: TRBV6-5; d_gene: .; j_gene: TRBJ2-1; CDR3nt: TGTGCCAGCAAGAGGGGCCCCCTCAATGAGCAGTTCTTC; CDR3aa: CASKRGPLNEQFF
abundance: .; len: 16; v_gene: TRBV19; d_gene: .; j_gene: TRBJ1-3; CDR3nt: TGTGCCAGTAGTATAGGACGGGAAAGCTCTGGAAACACCATATATTTT; CDR3aa: CASSIGRESSGNTIYF
abundance: .; len: 14; v_gene: TRBV25-1; d_gene: .; j_gene: TRBJ2-5; CDR3nt: TGTGCCAGCAGTGAACGGGATTACCAAGAGACCCAGTACTTC; CDR3aa: CASSERDYQETQYF
abundance: .; len: 17; v_gene: TRBV9; d_gene: .; j_gene: TRBJ1-4; CDR3nt: TGTGCCAGCAGCGCCCACGGAGGACGAGCAACTAATGAAAAACTGTTTTTT; CDR3aa: CASSAHGGRATNEKLFF
abundance: .; len: 13; v_gene: TRBV7-2; d_gene: .; j_gene: TRBJ2-5; CDR3nt: TGTGCCAGCAGTTCGGGGTTTGGGGAGACCCAGTACTTC; CDR3aa: CASSSGFGETQYF
abundance: .; len: 13; v_gene: TRBV2; d_gene: .; j_gene: TRBJ2-3; CDR3nt: TGTGCCAGCAGCTCGGAGGAGCAAGATACGCAGTATTTT; CDR3aa: CASSSEEQDTQYF
abundance: .; len: 14; v_gene: TRBV29-1; d_gene: TRBD1; j_gene: TRBJ2-1; CDR3nt: TGCAGCTCTGGGGGGACAGGGGTTGGCAATGAGCAGTTCTTC; CDR3aa: CSSGGTGVGNEQFF
abundance: .; len: 16; v_gene: TRBV9; d_gene: TRBD2; j_gene: TRBJ2-3; CDR3nt: TGTGCCAGCAGCGGACTAGCGGGGGGAGGCACAGATACGCAGTATTTT; CDR3aa: CASSGLAGGGTDTQYF
abundance: .; len: 17; v_gene: TRBV5-1; d_gene: .; j_gene: TRBJ2-3; CDR3nt: TGCGCCAGCAGCTTCCATTCCGGGACGGGTGGCACAGATACGCAGTATTTT; CDR3aa: CASSFHSGTGGTDTQYF
abundance: .; len: 15; v_gene: TRBV4-2; d_gene: TRBD1; j_gene: TRBJ1-1; CDR3nt: TGTGCCAGCAGACACACAGGGGGACTTGTGTCTGAAGCTTTCTTT; CDR3aa: CASRHTGGLVSEAFF
abundance: .; len: 15; v_gene: TRBV11-2; d_gene: .; j_gene: TRBJ1-1; CDR3nt: TGTGCCAGCAGCTTAGAGGCGCGGTTTTCTCCTGAAGCTTTCTTT; CDR3aa: CASSLEARFSPEAFF
abundance: few; len: 14; v_gene: TRBV2; d_gene: TRBD1; j_gene: TRBJ1-5; CDR3nt: TGTGCCAGCAGTGGGGGGACAGGGGTCGAGCCCCAGCATTTT; CDR3aa: CASSGGTGVEPQHF
abundance: .; len: 17; v_gene: TRBV2; d_gene: TRBD2; j_gene: TRBJ2-3; CDR3nt: TGTGCCAGCAGTGTCACTAGCGGGGGGATACAAACAGATACGCAGTATTTT; CDR3aa: CASSVTSGGIQTDTQYF
abundance: .; len: 15; v_gene: TRBV10-3; d_gene: .; j_gene: TRBJ2-3; CDR3nt: TGTGCCATCAGTGAGCCTAGCGTTGGCACAGATACGCAGTATTTT; CDR3aa: CAISEPSVGTDTQYF
abundance: .; len: 16; v_gene: TRBV9; d_gene: .; j_gene: TRBJ2-6; CDR3nt: TGTGCCAGCAGCGGACCTTACGGGGCTGGGGCCAACGTCCTGACTTTC; CDR3aa: CASSGPYGAGANVLTF
abundance: .; len: 14; v_gene: TRBV5-1; d_gene: .; j_gene: TRBJ2-7; CDR3nt: TGCGCCAGCAGCTTACAGGGCGAGGGTTACGAGCAGTACTTC; CDR3aa: CASSLQGEGYEQYF
abundance: .; len: 14; v_gene: TRBV29-1; d_gene: TRBD1; j_gene: TRBJ2-7; CDR3nt: TGCAGCGTTGTTTCCTGGGACAGGGTTCACGAGCAGTACTTC; CDR3aa: CSVVSWDRVHEQYF
abundance: few; len: 16; v_gene: TRBV19; d_gene: .; j_gene: TRBJ1-2; CDR3nt: TGTGCCAGTAGCATAAGCAGGGCAAGAGCTAACTATGGCTACACCTTC; CDR3aa: CASSISRARANYGYTF
abundance: .; len: 16; v_gene: TRBV9; d_gene: TRBD1; j_gene: TRBJ2-3; CDR3nt: TGTGCCAGCAGCGTGGTAGTTGGGACAGGGGCAGATACGCAGTATTTT; CDR3aa: CASSVVVGTGADTQYF
abundance: .; len: 13; v_gene: TRBV28; d_gene: TRBD1; j_gene: TRBJ1-2; CDR3nt: TGTGCCAGCATGGACAGGGCTTACTATGGCTACACCTTC; CDR3aa: CASMDRAYYGYTF
abundance: .; len: 15; v_gene: TRBV6-5; d_gene: .; j_gene: TRBJ1-1; CDR3nt: TGTGCCAGCAGTTACTCGGGTTCGGGGGACACTGAAGCTTTCTTT; CDR3aa: CASSYSGSGDTEAFF
abundance: .; len: 14; v_gene: TRBV28; d_gene: .; j_gene: TRBJ1-5; CDR3nt: TGTGCCAGCAGACTCCACAGGTCCAATCAGCCCCAGCATTTT; CDR3aa: CASRLHRSNQPQHF
abundance: .; len: 15; v_gene: TRBV18; d_gene: .; j_gene: TRBJ2-7; CDR3nt: TGTGCCAGCTCACCACGTCTCTCAGCTTCCTACGAGCAGTACTTC; CDR3aa: CASSPRLSASYEQYF
abundance: .; len: 14; v_gene: TRBV29-1; d_gene: .; j_gene: TRBJ1-4; CDR3nt: TGCAGCGTCCACGGGGCAGCAACTAATGAAAAACTGTTTTTT; CDR3aa: CSVHGAATNEKLFF
abundance: .; len: 15; v_gene: TRBV19; d_gene: TRBD2; j_gene: TRBJ2-3; CDR3nt: TGTGCCAGTAGTGGCACTAGCGGGGGTCCAGATACGCAGTATTTT; CDR3aa: CASSGTSGGPDTQYF
abundance: .; len: 16; v_gene: TRBV15; d_gene: TRBD1; j_gene: TRBJ1-2; CDR3nt: TGTGCCACCAGCCCCCCGGGGCAGGGGGCATTAGGTGGCTACACCTTC; CDR3aa: CATSPPGQGALGGYTF
abundance: .; len: 15; v_gene: TRBV5-1; d_gene: TRBD2; j_gene: TRBJ2-2; CDR3nt: TGCGCCAGCAGCTTGGAAGCGGGAGAGACCGGGGAGCTGTTTTTT; CDR3aa: CASSLEAGETGELFF
abundance: .; len: 17; v_gene: TRBV5-1; d_gene: TRBD2; j_gene: TRBJ2-5; CDR3nt: TGCGCCAGCAGCATGGGGAGGGTAGAAATACAACAAGAGACCCAGTACTTC; CDR3aa: CASSMGRVEIQQETQYF
abundance: .; len: 18; v_gene: TRBV18; d_gene: TRBD2; j_gene: TRBJ2-2; CDR3nt: TGTGCCAGCTCACCTCCGGGACTAGCGGGATCGGGCACCGGGGAGCTGTTTTTT; CDR3aa: CASSPPGLAGSGTGELFF
abundance: .; len: 16; v_gene: TRBV4-1; d_gene: .; j_gene: TRBJ1-4; CDR3nt: TGCGCCAGCAGCCAAGATTGGTCAGCCAATAATGAAAAACTGTTTTTT; CDR3aa: CASSQDWSANNEKLFF
abundance: .; len: 12; v_gene: TRBV14; d_gene: .; j_gene: TRBJ2-2; CDR3nt: TGTGCCAGCAGCCAAGTGTCCTCGGAGCTGTTTTTT; CDR3aa: CASSQVSSELFF
abundance: .; len: 15; v_gene: TRBV11-3; d_gene: TRBD1; j_gene: TRBJ2-7; CDR3nt: TGTGCCAGCAGCTTTTCCGGGACAGGGACCAACGAGCAGTACTTC; CDR3aa: CASSFSGTGTNEQYF
abundance: .; len: 19; v_gene: TRBV4-2; d_gene: TRBD2; j_gene: TRBJ2-2; CDR3nt: TGTGCCAGCAGCCCCCGGACAGGGGAGACTAGCGGGAGGTCTGGGGAGCTGTTTTTT; CDR3aa: CASSPRTGETSGRSGELFF
abundance: .; len: 14; v_gene: TRBV6-5; d_gene: TRBD1; j_gene: TRBJ1-1; CDR3nt: TGTGCCAGCAGCTTGAGACAGGGGAACACTGAAGCTTTCTTT; CDR3aa: CASSLRQGNTEAFF
abundance: .; len: 14; v_gene: TRBV5-1; d_gene: .; j_gene: TRBJ2-3; CDR3nt: TGCGCCAGCAGCTTTGACAGTACCACAGATACGCAGTATTTT; CDR3aa: CASSFDSTTDTQYF
abundance: once; len: 15; v_gene: TRBV5-1; d_gene: .; j_gene: TRBJ1-1; CDR3nt: TGCGCCAGCAGTTTCGACAGAGGGGCCGGCACTGAAGCTTTCTTT; CDR3aa: CASSFDRGAGTEAFF
abundance: .; len: 14; v_gene: TRBV7-6; d_gene: TRBD2; j_gene: TRBJ2-3; CDR3nt: TGTGCCAGCAGCCTTTTACTAGCGTCAGATACGCAGTATTTT; CDR3aa: CASSLLLASDTQYF
abundance: few; len: 15; v_gene: TRBV5-1; d_gene: TRBD1; j_gene: TRBJ2-5; CDR3nt: TGCGCCAGCAGCTTGCTTAGACAGGGGGAAGAGACCCAGTACTTC; CDR3aa: CASSLLRQGEETQYF
abundance: .; len: 15; v_gene: TRBV11-3; d_gene: .; j_gene: TRBJ1-6; CDR3nt: TGTGCCAGCAGCCCGGGAGGACAGCCAGATTCACCCCTCCACTTT; CDR3aa: CASSPGGQPDSPLHF
abundance: .; len: 12; v_gene: TRBV19; d_gene: .; j_gene: TRBJ2-7; CDR3nt: TGTGCCAGTAGTATAGGTGGGAGGGAGCAGTACTTC; CDR3aa: CASSIGGREQYF
abundance: .; len: 14; v_gene: TRBV7-2; d_gene: TRBD2; j_gene: TRBJ2-1; CDR3nt: TGTGCCAGCAGCCCGGGACTAGCAAGTTATGAGCAGTTCTTC; CDR3aa: CASSPGLASYEQFF
abundance: .; len: 14; v_gene: TRBV27; d_gene: .; j_gene: TRBJ2-7; CDR3nt: TGTGCCAGCAGTTTAGGGGACGGTTACTACGAGCAGTACTTC; CDR3aa: CASSLGDGYYEQYF
abundance: once; len: 14; v_gene: TRBV5-4; d_gene: .; j_gene: TRBJ2-6; CDR3nt: TGTGCCAGCAGCCCTCCCTCTGGGGCCAACGTCCTGACTTTC; CDR3aa: CASSPPSGANVLTF
abundance: .; len: 15; v_gene: TRBV7-3; d_gene: .; j_gene: TRBJ2-5; CDR3nt: TGTGCCAGCAGCTTATACGGGGGGCGCGATGAGACCCAGTACTTC; CDR3aa: CASSLYGGRDETQYF
abundance: few; len: 15; v_gene: TRBV9; d_gene: .; j_gene: TRBJ1-1; CDR3nt: TGTGCCAGCAGCTTTTCCGGGGCCGGGTGGACTGAAGCTTTCTTT; CDR3aa: CASSFSGAGWTEAFF
abundance: .; len: 12; v_gene: TRBV6-1; d_gene: .; j_gene: TRBJ1-2; CDR3nt: TGTGCCAGCAGAAACAGGGAGGAAGGCTACACCTTC; CDR3aa: CASRNREEGYTF
abundance: .; len: 15; v_gene: TRBV4-3; d_gene: .; j_gene: TRBJ2-2; CDR3nt: TGCGCCAGCAGCCAAGGTTGGGGGAACCCCGGGGAGCTGTTTTTT; CDR3aa: CASSQGWGNPGELFF